This T cell receptor (beta chain) comes out of a study of CD8+ T cells in alopecia areata. V dropped 4 bases and J dropped 0; count of bases not matched to a gene: 2. From germline, CDR1 is LGHNA and CDR2 YSLEER. The CDR3 has 15 residues. In each case, RNA was isolated and then reverse transcribed into cDNA as the sequencing template. Only in-frame clones appear in the TCRdb table, and some are missing; sequencing was by immunoSEQ multiplex PCR. The sample lists 110,000 to 150,000 clones; about 51% were seen once. This clone has only a few counts. The sequenced sample was CD4+ T cells sorted from blood, obtained at week 0. This sequence joins TRBV4-3 and TRBJ2-2; 7 bases line up with TRBD1. This TCR came from a human donor with alopecia areata. The CDR3 loop is CASSRGQANTGELFF. CDR3 sequence (DNA): TGCGCCAGCAGCCGCGGACAGGCGAACACCGGGGAGCTGTTTTTT.